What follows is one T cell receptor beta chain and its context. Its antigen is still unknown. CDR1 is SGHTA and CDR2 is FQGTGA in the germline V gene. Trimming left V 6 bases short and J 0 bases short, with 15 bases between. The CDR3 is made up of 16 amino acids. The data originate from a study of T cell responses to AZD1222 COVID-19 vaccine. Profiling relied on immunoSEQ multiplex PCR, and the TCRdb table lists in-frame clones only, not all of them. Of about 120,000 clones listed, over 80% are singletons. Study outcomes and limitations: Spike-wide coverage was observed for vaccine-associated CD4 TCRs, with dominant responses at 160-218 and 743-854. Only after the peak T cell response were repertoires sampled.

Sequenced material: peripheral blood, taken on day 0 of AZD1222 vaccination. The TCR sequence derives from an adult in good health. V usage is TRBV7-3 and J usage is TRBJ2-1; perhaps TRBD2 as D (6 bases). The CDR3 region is CASSRFSGTSYNEQFF. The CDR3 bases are TGTGCCAGCAGTCGATTTAGCGGCACCTCCTACAATGAGCAGTTCTTC. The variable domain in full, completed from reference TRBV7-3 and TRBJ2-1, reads GAGVSQTPSNKVTEKGKYVELRCDPISGHTALYWYRQSLGQGPEFLIYFQGTGAADDSGLPNDRFFAVRPEGSVSTLKIQRTERGDSAVYLCASSRFSGTSYNEQFFGPGTRLTVL.